The table lists the clone carrying this T cell receptor beta chain with a count of one. The data were obtained in a study of control samples from healthy donors and cancer patients. Generated by immunoSEQ multiplex PCR, the TCRdb table keeps only in-frame clones and is missing some. The sample holds about 160,000 clones, around 94% seen once. The source material was PBMCs. The source of this sequence is a man aged 60 to 75 with colorectal cancer.

CDR3 in DNA: TGTGCCTGGAGTAGACAATCCTCCTACGAGCAGTACTTC. Translation gives CAWSRQSSYEQYF. J is TRBJ2-7 and V is TRBV30; no clear D. The CDR3 sequence is 13 residues long. The V and J ends lost 2 bases and 0 bases respectively, with 8 bases between them. Germline loops: CDR1 GTSNPN, CDR2 SVGIG (reference sequence).